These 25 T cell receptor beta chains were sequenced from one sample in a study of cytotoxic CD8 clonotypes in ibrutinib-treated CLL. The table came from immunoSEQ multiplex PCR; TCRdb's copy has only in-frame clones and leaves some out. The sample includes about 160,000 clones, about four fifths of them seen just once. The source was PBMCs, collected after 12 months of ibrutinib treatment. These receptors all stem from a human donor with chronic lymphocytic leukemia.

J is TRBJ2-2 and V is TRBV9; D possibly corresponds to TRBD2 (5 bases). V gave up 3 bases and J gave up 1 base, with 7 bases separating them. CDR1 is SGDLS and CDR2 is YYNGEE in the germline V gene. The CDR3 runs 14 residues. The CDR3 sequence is CASSGGLNTGELFF. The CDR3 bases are TGTGCCAGCAGCGGAGGACTGAACACCGGGGAGCTGTTTTTT.

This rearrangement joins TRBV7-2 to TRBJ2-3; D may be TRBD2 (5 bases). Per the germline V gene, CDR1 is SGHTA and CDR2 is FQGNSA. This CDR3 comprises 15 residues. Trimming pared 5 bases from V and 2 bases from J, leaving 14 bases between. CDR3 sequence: CASSRTGDHTDTQYF. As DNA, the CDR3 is TGTGCCAGCAGCCGGACTGGCGATCACACAGATACGCAGTATTTT.

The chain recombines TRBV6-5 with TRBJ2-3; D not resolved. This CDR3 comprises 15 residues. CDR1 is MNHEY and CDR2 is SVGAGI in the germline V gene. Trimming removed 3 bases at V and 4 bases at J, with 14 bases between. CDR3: CASSYSPLPADTQYF. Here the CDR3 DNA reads TGTGCCAGCAGTTATTCCCCACTACCGGCAGATACGCAGTATTTT.

CDR3 DNA: TGCGCCAGCAGCTTGGACCTCTACGAGCAGTACTTC. Amino acids: CASSLDLYEQYF. This chain joins TRBV5-1 and TRBJ2-7; D remains unclear. The V and J ends lost 0 bases and 3 bases respectively, with 4 bases between them. The CDR3 has 12 residues. CDR1 is SGHRS and CDR2 is YFSETQ in the germline V gene. Filled out from reference TRBV5-1 and TRBJ2-7, the complete variable domain reads KAGVTQTPRYLIKTRGQQVTLSCSPISGHRSVSWYQQTPGQGLQFLFEYFSETQRNKGNFPGRFSGRQFSNSRSEMNVSTLELGDSALYLCASSLDLYEQYFGPGTRLTVT.

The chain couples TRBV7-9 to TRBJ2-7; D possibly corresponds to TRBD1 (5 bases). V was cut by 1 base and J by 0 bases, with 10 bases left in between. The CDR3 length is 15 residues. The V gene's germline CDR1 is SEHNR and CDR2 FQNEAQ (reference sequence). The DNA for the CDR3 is TGTGCCAGCAGCTTAGGACAGATGAGCTCCTACGAGCAGTACTTC. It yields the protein CASSLGQMSSYEQYF.

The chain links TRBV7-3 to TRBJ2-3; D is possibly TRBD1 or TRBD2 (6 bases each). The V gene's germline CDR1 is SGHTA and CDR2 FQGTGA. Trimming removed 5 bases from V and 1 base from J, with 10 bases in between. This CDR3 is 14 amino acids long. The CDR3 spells CASSNGGRTDTQYF. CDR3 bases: TGTGCCAGCAGCAACGGGGGCCGCACAGATACGCAGTATTTT.

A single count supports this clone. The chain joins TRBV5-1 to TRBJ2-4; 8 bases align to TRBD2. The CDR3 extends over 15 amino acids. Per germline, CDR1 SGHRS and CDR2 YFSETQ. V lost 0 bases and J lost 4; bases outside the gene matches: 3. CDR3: CASSLGLAGKNIQYF. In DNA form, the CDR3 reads TGCGCCAGCAGCTTGGGATTAGCGGGAAAAAACATTCAGTACTTC.

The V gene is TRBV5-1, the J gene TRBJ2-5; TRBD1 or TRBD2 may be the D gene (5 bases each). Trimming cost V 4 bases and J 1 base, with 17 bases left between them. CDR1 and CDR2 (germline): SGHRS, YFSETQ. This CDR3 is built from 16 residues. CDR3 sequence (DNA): TGCGCCAGCAGCCCACGTGGGGCGGACTCCCAAGAGACCCAGTACTTC. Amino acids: CASSPRGADSQETQYF.

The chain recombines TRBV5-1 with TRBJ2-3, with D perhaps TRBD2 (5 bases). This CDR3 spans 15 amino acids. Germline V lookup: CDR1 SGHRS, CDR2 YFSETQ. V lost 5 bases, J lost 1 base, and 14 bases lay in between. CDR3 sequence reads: CASSPRVGGTDTQYF. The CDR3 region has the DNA TGCGCCAGCAGTCCTCGGGTGGGAGGCACAGATACGCAGTATTTT.

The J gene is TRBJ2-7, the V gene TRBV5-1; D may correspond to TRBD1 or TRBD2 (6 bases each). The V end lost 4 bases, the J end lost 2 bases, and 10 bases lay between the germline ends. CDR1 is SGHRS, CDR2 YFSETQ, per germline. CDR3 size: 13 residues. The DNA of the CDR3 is TGCGCCAGCAGCCCGGAGGGGGCCTACGAGCAGTACTTC. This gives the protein CASSPEGAYEQYF.

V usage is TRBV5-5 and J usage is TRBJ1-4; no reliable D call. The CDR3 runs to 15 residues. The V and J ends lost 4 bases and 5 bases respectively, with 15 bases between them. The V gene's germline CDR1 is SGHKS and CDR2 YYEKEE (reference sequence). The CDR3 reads CASSPREGWNEKLFF. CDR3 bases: TGTGCCAGCAGCCCCCGGGAGGGCTGGAATGAAAAACTGTTTTTT.

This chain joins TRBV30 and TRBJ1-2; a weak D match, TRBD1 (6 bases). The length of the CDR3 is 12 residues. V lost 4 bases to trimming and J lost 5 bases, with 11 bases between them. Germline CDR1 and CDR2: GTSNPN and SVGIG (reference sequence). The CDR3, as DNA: TGTGCCTGGACCACAAGGGGGTATGGCTACACCTTC. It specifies CAWTTRGYGYTF.

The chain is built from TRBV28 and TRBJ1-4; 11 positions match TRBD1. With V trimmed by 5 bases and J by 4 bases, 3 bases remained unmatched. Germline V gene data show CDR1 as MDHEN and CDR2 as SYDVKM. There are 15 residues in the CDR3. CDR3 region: CASSKDRGHNEKLFF. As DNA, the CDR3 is TGTGCCAGCAGTAAGGACAGGGGGCATAATGAAAAACTGTTTTTT.

In DNA, the CDR3 is TGTGCCAGCAGCTATACAGGGGGCTCCTACAATGAGCAGTTCTTC. It specifies CASSYTGGSYNEQFF. This chain connects TRBV7-2 to TRBJ2-1; 8 bases are shared with TRBD1. The CDR3 length is 15 residues. The germline V gene encodes CDR1 SGHTA and CDR2 FQGNSA. V lost 4 bases, J lost 0 bases, and 2 bases stayed unmatched.

Here the CDR3 DNA reads TGTGCCAGCAGCGCCTTGCGGGACAGGGGAACTGAAGCTTTCTTT. Translated, it gives CASSALRDRGTEAFF. This chain uses TRBV9 with TRBJ1-1, with 10 bases that match TRBD1. V lost 3 bases, J lost 5 bases, and 7 bases stayed unmatched. Germline V lookup: CDR1 SGDLS, CDR2 YYNGEE. CDR3 length: 15 amino acids.

The CDR3 protein is CASSQDSGGVTDTQYF. CDR3 nucleotide sequence: TGTGCCAGCAGCCAAGATTCCGGGGGGGTGACAGATACGCAGTATTTT. The genes are TRBV4-2 and TRBJ2-3; 8 bases match TRBD2. The CDR3 extends over 16 amino acids. V shed 0 bases, J shed 3 bases, and the junction held 5 bases outside the gene matches. CDR1 is LGHNA, CDR2 YNFKEQ, per germline.

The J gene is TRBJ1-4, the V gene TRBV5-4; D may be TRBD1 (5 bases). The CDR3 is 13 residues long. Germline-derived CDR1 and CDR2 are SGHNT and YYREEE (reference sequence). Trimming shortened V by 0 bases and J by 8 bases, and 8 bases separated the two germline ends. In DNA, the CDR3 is TGTGCCAGCAGCTTGGAGACAGCCGAAAAACTGTTTTTT. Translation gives CASSLETAEKLFF.

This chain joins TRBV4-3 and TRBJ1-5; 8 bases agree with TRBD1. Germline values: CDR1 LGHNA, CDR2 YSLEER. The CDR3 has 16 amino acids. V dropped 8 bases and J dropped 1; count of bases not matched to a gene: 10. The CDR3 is CASQRDRLGSNQPQHF. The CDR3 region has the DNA TGCGCCAGCCAGCGGGACAGGCTAGGGAGCAATCAGCCCCAGCATTTT.

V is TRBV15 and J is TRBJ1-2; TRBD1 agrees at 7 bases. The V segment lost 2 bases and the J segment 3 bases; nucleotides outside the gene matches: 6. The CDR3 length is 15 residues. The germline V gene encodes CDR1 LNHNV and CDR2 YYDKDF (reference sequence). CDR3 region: CATSRLQGSDYGYTF. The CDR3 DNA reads TGTGCCACCAGCAGACTACAGGGGTCGGACTATGGCTACACCTTC.

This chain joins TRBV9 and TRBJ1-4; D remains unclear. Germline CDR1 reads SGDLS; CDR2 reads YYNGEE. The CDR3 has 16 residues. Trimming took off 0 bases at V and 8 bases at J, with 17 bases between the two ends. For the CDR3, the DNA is TGTGCCAGCAGCGTAGGCGCTATCCCAGGTGGGGAAAAACTGTTTTTT. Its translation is CASSVGAIPGGEKLFF.

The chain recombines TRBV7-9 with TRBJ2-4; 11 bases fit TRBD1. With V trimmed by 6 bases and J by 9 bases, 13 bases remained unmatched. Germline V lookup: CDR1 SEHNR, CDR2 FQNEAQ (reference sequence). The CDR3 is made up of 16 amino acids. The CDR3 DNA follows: TGTGCCAGCAGGGGGACAGGGGGTAGTGGAAAACCCATTCAGTACTTC. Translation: CASRGTGGSGKPIQYF.

CDR3 sequence: CASSESQGGSNRADTQYF. The CDR3 DNA is TGTGCCAGCAGTGAAAGTCAAGGGGGGTCAAATCGCGCAGATACGCAGTATTTT. The gene calls are TRBV6-1 and TRBJ2-3; D possibly matches TRBD1 or TRBD2 (6 bases each). Trimming removed 2 bases at V and 4 bases at J, with 22 bases between. Germline V gives CDR1 MNHNS, CDR2 SASEGT. The CDR3 is made up of 18 amino acids.

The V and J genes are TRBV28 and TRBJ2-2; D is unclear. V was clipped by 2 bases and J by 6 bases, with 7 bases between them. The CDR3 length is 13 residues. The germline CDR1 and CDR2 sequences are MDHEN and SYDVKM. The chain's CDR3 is CASSLNWAGELFF. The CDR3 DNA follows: TGTGCCAGCAGTTTAAATTGGGCCGGGGAGCTGTTTTTT.

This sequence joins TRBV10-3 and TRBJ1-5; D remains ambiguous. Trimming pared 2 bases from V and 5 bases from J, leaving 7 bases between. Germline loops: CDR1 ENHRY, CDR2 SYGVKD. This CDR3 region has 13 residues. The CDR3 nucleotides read TGTGCCATCAGTGAGGGAAGGGATCAGCCCCAGCATTTT. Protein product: CAISEGRDQPQHF.

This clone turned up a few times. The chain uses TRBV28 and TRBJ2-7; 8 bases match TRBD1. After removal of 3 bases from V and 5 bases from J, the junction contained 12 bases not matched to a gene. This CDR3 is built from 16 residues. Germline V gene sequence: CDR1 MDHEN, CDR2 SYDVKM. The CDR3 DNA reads TGTGCCAGCAGTTTTCGGTCCGGCAGGGGGCGGAACGAGCAGTACTTC. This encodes CASSFRSGRGRNEQYF.